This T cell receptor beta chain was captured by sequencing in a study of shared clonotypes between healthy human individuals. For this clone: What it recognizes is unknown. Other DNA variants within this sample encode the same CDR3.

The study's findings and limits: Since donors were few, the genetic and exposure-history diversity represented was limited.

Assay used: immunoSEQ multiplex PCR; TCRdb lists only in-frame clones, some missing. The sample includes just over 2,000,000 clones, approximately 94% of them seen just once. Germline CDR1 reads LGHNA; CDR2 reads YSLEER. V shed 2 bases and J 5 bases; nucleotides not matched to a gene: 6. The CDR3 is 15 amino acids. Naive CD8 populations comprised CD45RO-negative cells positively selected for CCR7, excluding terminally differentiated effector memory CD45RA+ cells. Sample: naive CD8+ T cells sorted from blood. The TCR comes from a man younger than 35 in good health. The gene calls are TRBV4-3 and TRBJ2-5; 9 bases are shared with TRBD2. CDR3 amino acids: CASSQLLAGGETQYF. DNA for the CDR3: TGCGCCAGCAGCCAATTACTAGCGGGCGGGGAGACCCAGTACTTC.